A selection of T cell receptor beta chains follows, all from one sample in a study of cytomegalovirus exposure and HLA in healthy donors. Clones were sequenced by immunoSEQ multiplex PCR, and TCRdb holds only the in-frame ones, with some missing. The table includes 45,000 to 75,000 clones, around three quarters detected once. The material sequenced was PBMCs. All receptors derive from an older woman in good health and CMV-seropositive. The CDR3 runs from the conserved cysteine through the conserved F or W. A D gene is named only where the DNA matches it firmly. The size of a clone is reported for some rows only, either as once, few or many, or as a class for expanded clones.

j_call d_call clone_size v_call cdr3_aa cdr3_nt
TRBJ1-1 TRBD1 - TRBV7-7 CASSYGQGTVAFF TGTGCCAGCAGCTACGGACAGGGGACAGTAGCTTTCTTT
TRBJ1-1 - - TRBV9 CASSRGDPRDTEAFF TGTGCCAGCAGCAGAGGCGACCCGAGGGACACTGAAGCTTTCTTT
TRBJ2-7 - - TRBV15 CATSRDRGSYEQYF TGTGCCACCAGCAGAGATCGGGGCTCCTACGAGCAGTACTTC
TRBJ2-3 TRBD2 - TRBV4-2 CASTTGTSGGWGTDTQYF TGTGCCAGCACAACCGGGACTAGCGGGGGGTGGGGAACAGATACGCAGTATTTT
TRBJ2-7 TRBD1 - TRBV5-8 CASSRARGLSYEQYF TGTGCCAGCAGCCGGGCGAGGGGGCTTTCCTACGAGCAGTACTTC
TRBJ1-1 TRBD1 few TRBV19 CASSARQGRDTEAFF TGTGCCAGTAGTGCGAGACAGGGTAGGGACACTGAAGCTTTCTTT
TRBJ1-4 - - TRBV4-2 CASSQGPRGVNEKLFF TGTGCCAGCAGCCAAGGCCCCCGCGGTGTTAATGAAAAACTGTTTTTT
TRBJ1-1 - - TRBV7-9 CASSQGGAFTEAFF TGTGCCAGCAGCCAAGGGGGTGCGTTCACTGAAGCTTTCTTT
TRBJ1-1 TRBD1 - TRBV5-1 CASSAGTGGAEAFF TGCGCCAGCAGCGCCGGGACAGGGGGCGCGGAAGCTTTCTTT
TRBJ2-3 TRBD2 - TRBV29-1 CSEVINGSGGDSDTQYF TGCAGCGAGGTAATCAATGGTAGCGGGGGGGACTCAGATACGCAGTATTTT
TRBJ2-1 TRBD1 once TRBV15 CATSRDAQTGVSSYNEQFF TGTGCCACCAGCAGAGATGCCCAGACAGGGGTGAGCTCCTACAATGAGCAGTTCTTC
TRBJ1-3 - - TRBV6-6 CASSQGGDSGNTIYF TGTGCCAGCAGCCAAGGGGGGGACTCTGGAAACACCATATATTTT